Below are 23 T cell receptor beta chains sequenced from a single sample in a study of T cell repertoires in cytomegalovirus infection. TCRdb ran MiXCR on the reads and lists one entry per CDR3 protein. This sample has approximately 550,000 distinct CDR3 sequences, with about 15% found just once. Specimen: CD8+ T cells from PBMCs. The origin of the receptors is a human donor in good health (CMV status not recorded). Some clones in this sample may be carry-over from other donors' samples.

The chain employs TRBV27 and TRBJ2-3; D may correspond to TRBD1 or TRBD2 (5 bases each). The CDR3 is made up of 15 amino acids. CDR1 is MNHEY, CDR2 SMNVEV, per germline (reference sequence). Trimming took off 5 bases at V and 3 bases at J, with 15 bases between the two ends. The CDR3 DNA follows: TGTGCCAGCAGTCCCAATCCGGGGCTGACAGATACGCAGTATTTT. It yields the protein CASSPNPGLTDTQYF.

This clonotype was found many times. The rearrangement joins TRBV7-9 to TRBJ1-2, with a possible D match to TRBD1 (5 bases). This CDR3 spans 16 amino acids. Germline values: CDR1 SEHNR, CDR2 FQNEAQ (reference sequence). V was pared by 7 bases and J by 4 bases, with 22 bases between. The CDR3 DNA is TGTGCCAGCATCGTTACGGGACTACAAGCGGTCTATGGCTACACCTTC. Amino acid sequence: CASIVTGLQAVYGYTF.

This clonotype was seen many times. The chain is built from TRBV12-3 or TRBV12-4 and TRBJ2-1; TRBD2 matches at 9 bases. This CDR3 is built from 17 residues. V shed 4 bases and J 5 bases; nucleotides not matched to a gene: 12. The CDR3 DNA reads as TGTGCCAGCAGTTCCACTCACCCGGGACTAGCCAACAATGAGCAGTTCTTC. Its translation: CASSSTHPGLANNEQFF.

This clonotype was observed many times. The chain recombines TRBV27 with TRBJ2-5; D not resolved. CDR3 length: 11 amino acids. Trimming shortened V by 4 bases and J by 5 bases, and 5 bases separated the two germline ends. The germline V gene encodes CDR1 MNHEY and CDR2 SMNVEV (reference sequence). CDR3 nucleotide sequence: TGTGCCAGCAGTTCCTTGGAGACCCAGTACTTC. Translation gives CASSSLETQYF.

This clonotype was recorded at least ten times. The chain is built from TRBV5-4 and TRBJ1-5; 8 bases line up with TRBD1. V dropped 4 bases and J dropped 0; count of bases not matched to a gene: 3. CDR1 SGHNT and CDR2 YYREEE come from the germline V gene (reference sequence). The CDR3 is 15 amino acids. CDR3 protein: CASSVDRGSNQPQHF. The CDR3 nucleotides are TGTGCCAGCAGCGTAGACAGGGGTAGCAATCAGCCCCAGCATTTT. The whole variable domain, remainder taken from reference TRBV5-4 and TRBJ1-5, is ETGVTQSPTHLIKTRGQQVTLRCSSQSGHNTVSWYQQALGQGPQFIFQYYREEENGRGNFPPRFSGLQFPNYSSELNVNALELDDSALYLCASSVDRGSNQPQHFGDGTRLSIL.

This clonotype has just a few counts. The gene calls are TRBV4-1 and TRBJ2-7; 9 bases fit TRBD1. J lost 3 bases, V lost 4 bases, and 7 bases had no gene match. Germline loops: CDR1 MGHRA, CDR2 YSYEKL. The CDR3 extends over 15 amino acids. The chain's CDR3 is CASSRTGGRLYEQYF. As DNA, the CDR3 is TGCGCCAGCAGCCGAACAGGGGGCCGACTCTACGAGCAGTACTTC.

This chain joins TRBV7-9 and TRBJ2-1; TRBD2 might be the D (6 bases). The CDR3 totals 19 residues. In germline, CDR1 is SEHNR, CDR2 FQNEAQ (reference sequence). V lost 1 base and J lost 0, with 19 bases in between. The CDR3 is CASSLGGRAGWDSYNEQFF. CDR3 nucleotides: TGTGCCAGCAGCTTAGGGGGCCGTGCGGGGTGGGACTCCTACAATGAGCAGTTCTTC.

This clonotype was detected ten times or more. The chain couples TRBV6-5 to TRBJ1-1; D is possibly TRBD1 (6 bases). Germline V gene lookup returns CDR1 MNHEY and CDR2 SVGAGI. Trimming took off 6 bases at V and 0 bases at J, with 14 bases between the two ends. The CDR3 is made up of 15 amino acids. The CDR3 nucleotides read TGTGCCAGCAGCTACCTGGGACATATGAACACTGAAGCTTTCTTT. Translating gives CASSYLGHMNTEAFF.

Only a few counts were recorded for this clonotype. The chain links TRBV14 to TRBJ2-1, with TRBD2 matching 11 bases. In germline, CDR1 is SGHDN, CDR2 FVKESK. V trimming: 5 bases; J trimming: 7 bases; junction bases outside the gene matches: 10. This CDR3 region has 16 residues. CDR3 sequence reads: CASSTPGTSGENEQFF. The CDR3 region has the DNA TGTGCCAGCAGCACGCCCGGGACTAGCGGCGAAAATGAGCAGTTCTTC.

This clonotype showed up many times. The V call is TRBV6-6, the J call TRBJ2-1; 10 nucleotides align to TRBD1. Germline values: CDR1 MNHNY, CDR2 SVGAGI (reference sequence). This CDR3 is built from 16 residues. With V trimmed by 6 bases and J by 3 bases, 8 bases remained unmatched. For the CDR3, the DNA is TGTGCCAGCAGCACCCCGACAGGGGGCGGCTACAATGAGCAGTTCTTC. It encodes CASSTPTGGGYNEQFF.

Only a few counts were recorded for this clonotype. The chain has TRBV7-6 and TRBJ2-1; 10 bases align to TRBD1. Germline CDR1 reads SGHVS; CDR2 reads FNYEAQ. Losses at the gene ends were 5 bases for V and 5 bases for J; bases not matched to a gene: 27. CDR3 length: 22 residues. CDR3 bases: TGTGCCAGCAGCCCTCTCGACTCCCGACCCCTATCCGGGACAGGGGCCCACAATGAGCAGTTCTTC. It codes for CASSPLDSRPLSGTGAHNEQFF.

At least ten counts were recorded for this clonotype. The chain uses TRBV7-9 and TRBJ2-5, with a possible D match to TRBD1 (5 bases). Trimming pared 6 bases from V and 4 bases from J, leaving 18 bases between. The CDR3 is 15 residues long. Germline V gene data show CDR1 as SEHNR and CDR2 as FQNEAQ (reference sequence). The CDR3 loop reads CASSLSRPGSETQYF. The CDR3, as DNA: TGTGCCAGCAGTCTATCCAGGCCAGGGTCAGAGACCCAGTACTTC.

This clonotype was detected ten times or more. This rearrangement joins TRBV5-1 to TRBJ1-1; perhaps TRBD1 as D (6 bases). Germline values: CDR1 SGHRS, CDR2 YFSETQ. Trimming took off 0 bases at V and 3 bases at J, with 21 bases between the two ends. The CDR3 loop spans 18 amino acids. The CDR3 loop reads CASSLAGGGTGEDTEAFF. The CDR3 DNA reads as TGCGCCAGCAGCTTGGCCGGAGGGGGAACAGGTGAGGACACTGAAGCTTTCTTT.

The table lists this clonotype with a few counts. This chain joins TRBV27 and TRBJ2-1, with TRBD1 as a possible D gene (5 bases). The CDR3 consists of 14 residues. Between the trimmed V and J ends, which lost 5 bases and 8 bases, there was a span of 16 bases. Germline assignment: CDR1 MNHEY and CDR2 SMNVEV (reference sequence). The CDR3 DNA reads TGTGCCAGCAGTGCAAGGGCTACAGGCGATGAGCAGTTCTTC. It yields the protein CASSARATGDEQFF.

This clonotype was seen at least ten times. V and J are TRBV12-5 and TRBJ1-1; no reliable D call. From germline, CDR1 is LGHNT and CDR2 FRNRAP. The CDR3 totals 11 residues. Trimming took off 6 bases at V and 7 bases at J, with 9 bases between the two ends. Written as DNA, the CDR3 is TGTGCTAGTGGCCCTGGGGATGAAGCTTTCTTT. Translation gives CASGPGDEAFF.

This clonotype has ten or more counts. The CDR3 sequence: CASSRGKGPMVMANTQYF. CDR3 nucleotides: TGTGCCAGCAGCAGGGGAAAGGGACCGATGGTTATGGCTAATACGCAGTATTTT. The J gene is TRBJ2-3, the V gene TRBV7-2; D might be TRBD1 or TRBD2, each matching 5 bases. Per germline, CDR1 SGHTA and CDR2 FQGNSA. The CDR3 has 18 amino acids. The ends were cut back, 5 bases at V and 7 bases at J, with 28 bases in the middle.

This clonotype was seen many times. V usage is TRBV6-5 and J usage is TRBJ1-1, with D unclear. The length of the CDR3 is 14 residues. Germline V gene sequence: CDR1 MNHEY, CDR2 SVGAGI. Between the trimmed V and J ends, which lost 3 bases and 0 bases, there was a span of 8 bases. The CDR3 is CASSYVAMNTEAFF. The CDR3 nucleotides read TGTGCCAGCAGTTATGTAGCCATGAACACTGAAGCTTTCTTT.

The chain recombines TRBV3-1 with TRBJ2-7; 8 bases fit TRBD1. This CDR3 has 16 amino acids. The J segment lost 5 bases and the V segment lost 4 bases, leaving 13 bases of the junction unmatched. CDR1 is LGHDT and CDR2 is YNNKEL in the germline V gene (reference sequence). The DNA for the CDR3 is TGTGCCAGCAGCCCGGAATGGACAGGGTTGTTGGACGAGCAGTACTTC. This encodes CASSPEWTGLLDEQYF.

This clonotype showed up just once. One end of the junction is discordant with germline, which a read error may explain. The chain links TRBV7-4 to TRBJ1-4; 7 positions match TRBD1. The CDR3 extends over 14 amino acids. In germline, CDR1 is SGHVT, CDR2 SQSDAQ. The CDR3 DNA is TGTGCAAGCAGCGTGGGACAGATCTATGAAAAACTGTTTTTT. Translation gives CASSVGQIYEKLFF.

Concerning this clonotype itself: A read error is likely, as this CDR3 ends without the conserved phenylalanine or tryptophan. The DNA is omitted, as the CDR3 cannot be located on it reliably, and the CDR3 follows TCRdb's listing. The chain carries TRBV27 and TRBJ1-1. Germline loops: CDR1 MNHEY, CDR2 SMNVEV (reference sequence). The CDR3 is made up of 11 amino acids, end residues included. The CDR3: CASKVNTESFC.

This clonotype has a handful of counts. This sequence joins TRBV20-1 and TRBJ2-7; TRBD1 might be the D (7 bases). With 6 bases removed from V and 3 bases from J, the gap between germline ends came to 18 bases. CDR3 size: 14 residues. Germline assignment: CDR1 DFQATT and CDR2 SNEGSKA (reference sequence). The CDR3 DNA follows: TGCAGTGCCAGACCCGACAGGGACTTCTACGAGCAGTACTTC. It codes for CSARPDRDFYEQYF.

In this sample, this clonotype turned up a few times. The chain uses TRBV4-1 and TRBJ2-1; 8 bases align to TRBD1. CDR1 and CDR2 from the germline V gene are MGHRA and YSYEKL. CDR3 length: 16 amino acids. The junction had 7 bases not matched to a gene; V was cut back by 4 bases and J by 2 bases. The DNA for the CDR3 is TGCGCCAGCAGCCCTCACCCAGGGGGCACCTACAATGAGCAGTTCTTC. Amino acids: CASSPHPGGTYNEQFF.

This clonotype appeared a few times. This chain joins TRBV28 and TRBJ1-5; tentative D call: TRBD1 (6 bases). Per the germline V gene, CDR1 is MDHEN and CDR2 is SYDVKM. CDR3 length: 15 amino acids. The V end lost 5 bases, the J end lost 6 bases, and 17 bases lay between the germline ends. CDR3 coding DNA: TGTGCCAGCAGTCCACCCACAGGGAGAACTCAGCCCCAGCATTTT. Amino acids: CASSPPTGRTQPQHF.